This T cell receptor beta chain was retrieved from a study of regulatory T cells in long-lasting Graves disease. Time point noted: newly diagnosed GD, antithyroid drugs for less than 3 months. RNA extracted from PBMCs served as the sequencing template. Notes on this clonotype: Antigen: not known.

Per the germline V gene, CDR1 is MDHEN and CDR2 is SYDVKM. The ends were cut back, 6 bases at V and 4 bases at J, with 13 bases in the middle. The CDR3 totals 15 residues. Construction of the TCR beta libraries employed iRepertoire HTBI primers in conjunction with Arm-PCR of CDR3 regions. TCRdb analysed the multiplex PCR reads with MiXCR anew, one entry per CDR3 protein. The sample holds hundreds of thousands of distinct CDR3 sequences, 16% seen once. The study's findings and limits: Persistent patients had a count of shared public clonotypes (approximately 3,000) that exceeded that of new patients (around 970). Among samples with persistent disease, TRBV28, TRBJ1-2 and TRBJ2-5 were favored. Graves' patients with persistent disease showed TCR diversity lower than patients newly diagnosed.

The data were also submitted as part of a second study, on T cells in Graves' hyperthyroidism and ophthalmopathy.

This chain uses TRBV28 with TRBJ1-6; D perhaps matches TRBD1 (6 bases). The origin of this receptor is a woman between 40 and 65 years old with Graves disease. Sample: peripheral blood mononuclear cells (PBMCs), taken at new diagnosis, from a patient treated with antithyroid drugs. The DNA for the CDR3 is TGTGCCAGCAGGGTAGGGGGAGATTATAATTCACCCCTCCACTTT. The encoded protein is CASRVGGDYNSPLHF.